This is a list of T cell receptor beta chains from one sample in a study of T cell repertoires in cytomegalovirus infection. TCRdb independently ran MiXCR on the reads; one entry per CDR3 protein. The table has around 630,000 distinct CDR3 sequences, about 24% seen once. The sequenced material came from CD8+ T cells from PBMCs. The receptors derive from a human donor in good health (CMV status not recorded). Some clones in this sample may be carry-over from other donors' samples. The CDR3 runs from the conserved cysteine through the conserved F or W. The D gene is left open where the match is weak. Only part of the rows carry a size: once, few, many, or a class if the clone is expanded.

clone size | J gene | V gene | D gene | CDR3 DNA | CDR3 protein
once | TRBJ2-7 | TRBV5-5 | TRBD2 | TGTGCCAGCAGCCCGTGGGGTAGCGGGGTTGAGCAGTACTTC | CASSPWGSGVEQYF
many | TRBJ2-2 | TRBV7-2 | TRBD2 | TGTGCCAGCAGCTTAGAGGCTAGCGGGGGGGTCATCGGGGAGCTGTTTTTT | CASSLEASGGVIGELFF
. | TRBJ2-7 | TRBV20-1 | . | TGCAGTGCTGCCCGGGACTCCGACTCCTACGAGCAGTACTTC | CSAARDSDSYEQYF
few | TRBJ2-3 | TRBV27 | . | TGTGCCAGCAGCGGGCCTAGCACAGATACGCAGTATTTT | CASSGPSTDTQYF
. | TRBJ1-6 | TRBV7-6 | . | TGTGCCAACAGTCCCTCCCGGGCAGGGAGGATTGTTAATTCACCCCTCCACTTT | CANSPSRAGRIVNSPLHF
. | TRBJ2-3 | TRBV29-1 | TRBD2 | TGCAGCGTTGAAGGGGTACTAGCGGGGTACGATACGCAGTATTTT | CSVEGVLAGYDTQYF
. | TRBJ2-1 | TRBV6-6 | TRBD2 | TGTGCCAGCAACAGCCCGGGACTAAGTTCCTACAATGAGCAGTTCTTC | CASNSPGLSSYNEQFF
few | TRBJ1-5 | TRBV20-1 | . | TGCAGTGCTAGAGATACAGGGATCAGCAATCAGCCCCAGCATTTT | CSARDTGISNQPQHF
. | TRBJ2-5 | TRBV7-9 | . | TGTGCCAGCAGCTTAGCGCGCAGCCAAGAGACCCAGTACTTC | CASSLARSQETQYF
. | TRBJ2-3 | TRBV2 | TRBD2 | TGTGCCAGCAGTGTAGCCCGGGAGGTCGTCACAGATACGCAGTATTTT | CASSVAREVVTDTQYF
many | TRBJ2-1 | TRBV4-1 | TRBD2 | TGCGCCAGCAGCCAAGAACTAGCGGATTACAATGAGCAGTTCTTC | CASSQELADYNEQFF
few | TRBJ1-2 | TRBV15 | . | TGTGCCACCAGGGCTAGAGGGTTTGGACTCACCTTC | CATRARGFGLTF
many | TRBJ1-5 | TRBV28 | . | TGTGCCAGCAGTGCCGATGGAAGTTATCAGCCCCAGCATTTT | CASSADGSYQPQHF
. | TRBJ2-2 | TRBV5-6 | TRBD2 | TGTGCCAGCAGCCCATTCCAGCGGGGGGTAAACACCGGGGAGCTGTTTTTT | CASSPFQRGVNTGELFF
few | TRBJ2-1 | TRBV7-9 | TRBD1 | TGTGCCAGCAGCTATAGGGGGCTCGATGAGCAGTTCTTC | CASSYRGLDEQFF